This TCR beta chain came from a study of human T cells and chemical hapten exposure. On the study more broadly: TCR yields per sample varied mostly from small pooled library volume differences.

Study observations and caveats: With DPC sensitization, TCRs exceeding 1 in 1000 frequency showed no change. In the PT1 data, expanded TCR counts showed a positive correlation with patch test score.

Time point here: pre-sensitization, week 0. Indicated treatment: therapeutic diphenylcyclopropenone sensitization with weekly scalp DPC. This CDR3 has 16 amino acids. Germline loops: CDR1 SGHTA, CDR2 FQGNSA. V was cut by 2 bases and J by 2 bases, with 14 bases left in between. On this clonotype: Its antigen is currently unknown.

TCRdb reanalysed the RACE reads using MiXCR and keeps one entry per CDR3 protein. The table lists about 68,000 distinct CDR3 sequences, approximately 9.9% of them singletons. This sequence joins TRBV7-2 and TRBJ2-3; D may correspond to TRBD1 or TRBD2 (5 bases each). The sequence came from a woman in her forties or fifties with alopecia areata. Some clones in this sample may be carry-over from other donors' samples. The sequencing used whole blood, collected in connection with sensitization to the hapten diphenylcyclopropenone (DPC). CDR3 sequence (DNA): TGTGCCAGCAGCTTAAAGCGGCAGGGCCTCACAGATACGCAGTATTTT. This encodes CASSLKRQGLTDTQYF.